These T cell receptor beta chains were read from a single sample in a study of T cells in Graves' hyperthyroidism and ophthalmopathy. TCRdb redid the calling of the multiplex PCR reads with MiXCR, one entry per CDR3 protein. Among 750,000 to 950,000 distinct CDR3 sequences listed, over 35% were seen once. Sample: blood. Receptor source: a man aged 18 to 35 with Graves' hyperthyroidism. CDR3s include the opening cysteine and the closing phenylalanine or tryptophan. Fields, in order: CDR3 length, clone size, V gene, J gene, D gene, CDR3 protein. A D gene is named only where the DNA matches it firmly. Clone size is not always given. Where it is, it says once, few, many or a class for expanded clones.

14	-	TRBV6-5	TRBJ1-4	-	CASSPPGRPEKLFF
14	few	TRBV7-2	TRBJ2-7	-	CASTPPSPPYEQYF
12	-	TRBV5-4	TRBJ1-2	-	CASSLDGYGYSF
12	-	TRBV24-1	TRBJ2-3	-	CATSQDSYTQYF
14	-	TRBV4-1	TRBJ1-2	-	CASSQGRASYGYTF
17	-	TRBV11-2	TRBJ2-2	-	CASSQGHSDLDTGELFF
12	-	TRBV25-1	TRBJ1-3	-	CASFSSGNTIYF
14	once	TRBV20-1	TRBJ1-6	TRBD1	CSAKGTGLNSPLHF
13	many	TRBV10-2	TRBJ1-2	TRBD1	CASSGQGIYGYTF
16	few	TRBV7-9	TRBJ2-7	TRBD1	CASSRSPGQGTYEQYF
16	-	TRBV19	TRBJ1-1	TRBD1	CASSYSGTVMNTEAFF
13	-	TRBV2	TRBJ1-4	-	CASSEEGVGKLFF
14	few	TRBV5-4	TRBJ1-1	-	CASSHPGRSTEAFF
13	-	TRBV29-1	TRBJ1-1	-	CSFTSGAGTEAFF
16	-	TRBV7-9	TRBJ2-2	-	CASTATGTWNTGELFF
12	many	TRBV19	TRBJ1-5	-	CASSLHNQPQHF
13	many	TRBV7-9	TRBJ1-5	-	CASSYLEGQPQHF
15	-	TRBV7-2	TRBJ2-7	TRBD1	CASSLAGTGGEEQYF
15	-	TRBV7-9	TRBJ2-5	TRBD1	CASSSGKQGFETQYF
12	many	TRBV5-8	TRBJ1-1	-	CASSLMATEAFF
16	-	TRBV7-2	TRBJ1-5	-	CASSLVGGANNQPQHF
15	once	TRBV25-1	TRBJ1-6	TRBD1	CASSESHRGESPLHF
15	many	TRBV10-3	TRBJ2-2	-	CAISESPPNTGELFF
15	few	TRBV20-1	TRBJ2-5	-	CSAREVGGPEETQYF
16	-	TRBV19	TRBJ1-3	-	CASSRGDAGFGNTIYF
12	few	TRBV6-5	TRBJ1-1	-	CASSLLPTEAFF
14	-	TRBV3-1	TRBJ2-7	-	CASSQADTSYEQYF
15	many	TRBV9	TRBJ1-1	-	CASSVDWAVNTEAFF
15	many	TRBV7-9	TRBJ1-1	-	CASSLGPRVNTEAFF
9	-	TRBV20-1	TRBJ2-5	-	CSAAGTQYF
11	-	TRBV10-3	TRBJ1-4	-	CATPFGEKLFF
12	-	TRBV7-6	TRBJ1-2	-	CASSLGGGVYTF
16	-	TRBV5-1	TRBJ2-2	-	CAGRRAGTRDAGELFF
11	many	TRBV6-5	TRBJ2-5	-	CASRDVRTQYF
13	-	TRBV5-4	TRBJ1-1	-	CASTRVRGTEAFF
14	many	TRBV29-1	TRBJ1-1	-	CSAVGGGGNTEAFF
12	-	TRBV20-1	TRBJ1-2	TRBD1	CSARGTGAGNTF
13	few	TRBV12-3/TRBV12-4	TRBJ2-7	TRBD2	CASSSSGLNEQYF
17	-	TRBV2	TRBJ1-6	TRBD1	CASSFRAPDRGNSPLHF
16	few	TRBV7-2	TRBJ2-5	TRBD2	CASSSRLAEGKETQYF
15	few	TRBV19	TRBJ2-7	-	CASSISGAPSYEQYF
16	-	TRBV7-8	TRBJ2-2	-	CASSLVQGPHTGELFF
13	few	TRBV7-9	TRBJ1-1	-	CASSSLRESEAFF
12	many	TRBV7-9	TRBJ1-2	-	CAITKGLYGYTF
12	few	TRBV7-9	TRBJ2-5	TRBD1	CASRGQAETQYF
15	-	TRBV19	TRBJ1-1	TRBD1	CASSMSGQGGTEAFF
15	many	TRBV5-1	TRBJ1-1	-	CASSPQGTVDTEAFF
16	-	TRBV7-9	TRBJ2-7	TRBD2	CASSSGRRRESYEQYF
13	many	TRBV25-1	TRBJ1-1	-	CASSPTGLVEAFF
13	many	TRBV20-1	TRBJ1-5	TRBD1	CSATTGRNQPQHF
13	-	TRBV25-1	TRBJ1-6	-	CASNNGENSPPHF
17	few	TRBV9	TRBJ2-2	-	CASSDELLTANTGELFF
12	many	TRBV25-1	TRBJ1-4	-	CASTGTQEKLFF
14	few	TRBV11-2	TRBJ1-2	TRBD1	CASSPHGDRVGYTF
12	many	TRBV2	TRBJ2-7	TRBD2	CASSDGRIEQYF
14	-	TRBV7-2	TRBJ2-7	TRBD1	CASRPPGTAYEQYF
11	-	TRBV20-1	TRBJ1-1	-	CSARAKSEAFF
14	few	TRBV10-3	TRBJ1-5	-	CASSRPHSNQPQHF
14	once	TRBV9	TRBJ2-5	-	CASSRLKGLETQYF
16	many	TRBV2	TRBJ1-5	-	CASSEAQFRGGQPQHF